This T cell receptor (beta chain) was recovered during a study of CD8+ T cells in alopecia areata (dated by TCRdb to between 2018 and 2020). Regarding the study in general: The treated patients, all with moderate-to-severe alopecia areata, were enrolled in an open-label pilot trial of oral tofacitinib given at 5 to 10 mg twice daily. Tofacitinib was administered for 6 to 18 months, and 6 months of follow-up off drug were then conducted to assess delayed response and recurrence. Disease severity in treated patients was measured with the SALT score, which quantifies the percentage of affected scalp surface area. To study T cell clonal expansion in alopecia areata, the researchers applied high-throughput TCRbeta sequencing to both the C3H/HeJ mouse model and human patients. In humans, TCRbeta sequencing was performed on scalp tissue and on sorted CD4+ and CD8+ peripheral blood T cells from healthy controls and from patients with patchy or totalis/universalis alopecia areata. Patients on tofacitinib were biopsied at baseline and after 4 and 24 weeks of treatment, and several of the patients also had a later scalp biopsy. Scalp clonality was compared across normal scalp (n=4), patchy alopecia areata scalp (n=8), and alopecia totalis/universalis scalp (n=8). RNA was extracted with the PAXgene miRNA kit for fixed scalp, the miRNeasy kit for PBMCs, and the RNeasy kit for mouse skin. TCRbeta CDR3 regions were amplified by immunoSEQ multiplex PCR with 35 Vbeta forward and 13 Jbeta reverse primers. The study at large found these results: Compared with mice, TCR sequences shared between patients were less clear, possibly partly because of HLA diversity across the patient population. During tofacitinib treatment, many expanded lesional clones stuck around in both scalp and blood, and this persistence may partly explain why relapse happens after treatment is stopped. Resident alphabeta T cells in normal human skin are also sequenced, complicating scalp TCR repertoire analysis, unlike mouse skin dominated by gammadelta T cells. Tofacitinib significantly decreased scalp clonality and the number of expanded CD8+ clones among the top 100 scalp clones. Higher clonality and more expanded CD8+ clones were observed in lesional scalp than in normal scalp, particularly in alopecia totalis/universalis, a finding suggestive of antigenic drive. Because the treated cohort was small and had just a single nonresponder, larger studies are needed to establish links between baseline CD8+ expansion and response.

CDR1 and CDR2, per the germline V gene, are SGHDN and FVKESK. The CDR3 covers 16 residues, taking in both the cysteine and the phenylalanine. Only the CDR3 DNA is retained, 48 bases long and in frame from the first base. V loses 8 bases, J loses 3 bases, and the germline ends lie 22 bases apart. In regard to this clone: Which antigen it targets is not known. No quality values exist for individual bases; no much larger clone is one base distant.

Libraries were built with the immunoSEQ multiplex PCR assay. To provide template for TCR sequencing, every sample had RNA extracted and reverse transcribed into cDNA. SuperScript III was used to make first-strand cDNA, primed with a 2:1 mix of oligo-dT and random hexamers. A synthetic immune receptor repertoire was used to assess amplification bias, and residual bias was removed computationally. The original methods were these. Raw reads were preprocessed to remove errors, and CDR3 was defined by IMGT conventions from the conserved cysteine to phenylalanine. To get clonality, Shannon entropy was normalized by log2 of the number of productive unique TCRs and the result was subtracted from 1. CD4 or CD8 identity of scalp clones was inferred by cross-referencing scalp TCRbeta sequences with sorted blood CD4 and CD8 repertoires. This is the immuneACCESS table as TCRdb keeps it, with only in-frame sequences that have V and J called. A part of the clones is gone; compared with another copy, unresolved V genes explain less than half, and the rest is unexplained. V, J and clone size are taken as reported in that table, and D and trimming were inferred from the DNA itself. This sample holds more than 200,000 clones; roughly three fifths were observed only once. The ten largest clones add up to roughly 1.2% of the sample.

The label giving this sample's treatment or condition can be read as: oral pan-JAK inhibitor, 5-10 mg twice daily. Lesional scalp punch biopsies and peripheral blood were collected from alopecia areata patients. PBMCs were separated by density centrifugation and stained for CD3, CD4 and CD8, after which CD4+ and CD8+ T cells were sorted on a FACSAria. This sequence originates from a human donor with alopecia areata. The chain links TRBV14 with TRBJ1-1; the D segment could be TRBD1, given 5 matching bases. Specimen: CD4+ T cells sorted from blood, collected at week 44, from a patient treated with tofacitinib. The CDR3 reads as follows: CASVVQGPRLDTEAFF. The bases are TGTGCCAGCGTAGTTCAGGGACCTCGCCTGGACACTGAAGCTTTCTTT.